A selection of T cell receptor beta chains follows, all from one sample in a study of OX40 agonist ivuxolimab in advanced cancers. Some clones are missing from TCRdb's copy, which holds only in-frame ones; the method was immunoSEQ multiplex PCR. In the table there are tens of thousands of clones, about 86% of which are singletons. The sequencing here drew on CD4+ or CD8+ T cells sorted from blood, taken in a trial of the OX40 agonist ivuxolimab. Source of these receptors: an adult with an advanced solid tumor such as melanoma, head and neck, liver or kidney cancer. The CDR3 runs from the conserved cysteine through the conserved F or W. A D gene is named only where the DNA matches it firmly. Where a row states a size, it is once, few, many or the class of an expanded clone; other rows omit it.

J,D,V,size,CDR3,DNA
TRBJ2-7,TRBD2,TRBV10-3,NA,CAISGGLAGGKVNEQYF,TGTGCCATCAGTGGGGGACTAGCGGGAGGTAAGGTCAACGAGCAGTACTTC
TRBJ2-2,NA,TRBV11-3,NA,CASSAQRNTGELFF,TGTGCCAGCAGCGCCCAGCGGAACACCGGGGAGCTGTTTTTT
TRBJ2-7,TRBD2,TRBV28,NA,CASSSGGESSYEQYF,TGTGCCAGCAGTTCGGGGGGGGAGAGCTCCTACGAGCAGTACTTC
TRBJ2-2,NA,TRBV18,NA,CASSPITGYTGELFF,TGTGCCAGCTCACCTATAACGGGATACACCGGGGAGCTGTTTTTT
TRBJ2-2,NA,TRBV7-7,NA,CASSPRDTGELFF,TGTGCTAGCAGCCCCCGAGACACCGGGGAGCTGTTTTTT
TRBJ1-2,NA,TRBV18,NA,CASSPRGGYTF,TGTGCCAGCTCACCGAGGGGCGGCTACACCTTC
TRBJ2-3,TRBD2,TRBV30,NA,CAWQVSGSSDTQYF,TGTGCCTGGCAGGTGAGCGGGAGCTCAGATACGCAGTATTTT
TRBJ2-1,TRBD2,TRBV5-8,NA,CASSLATSGSYEQFF,TGTGCCAGCAGCTTGGCAACTAGCGGGAGCTATGAGCAGTTCTTC
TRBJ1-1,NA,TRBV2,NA,CASRPDGSTEAFF,TGTGCCAGCAGGCCCGACGGGAGCACTGAAGCTTTCTTT
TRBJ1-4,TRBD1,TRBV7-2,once,CASSLGPIDRALNEKLFF,TGTGCCAGCAGCTTAGGACCCATCGACAGGGCACTGAATGAAAAACTGTTTTTT
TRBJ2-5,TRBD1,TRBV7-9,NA,CASSLGQGAPGETQYF,TGTGCCAGCAGCTTAGGACAGGGGGCTCCCGGGGAGACCCAGTACTTC
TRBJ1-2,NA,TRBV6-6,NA,CASSYSNGKNYGYTF,TGTGCCAGCAGTTACTCGAACGGAAAGAACTATGGCTACACCTTC
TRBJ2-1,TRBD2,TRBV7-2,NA,CASSSGSGYNEQFF,TGTGCCAGCTCAAGCGGGAGTGGCTACAATGAGCAGTTCTTC
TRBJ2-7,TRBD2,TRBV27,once,CASSSMGLAGDEQYF,TGTGCCAGCAGCTCAATGGGGCTAGCGGGAGACGAGCAGTACTTC
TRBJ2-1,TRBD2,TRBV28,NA,CASSWGGTYNEQFF,TGTGCCAGCAGTTGGGGGGGGACCTACAATGAGCAGTTCTTC
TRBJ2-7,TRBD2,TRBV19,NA,CASSIDWRELDEQYF,TGTGCCAGTAGTATAGACTGGCGGGAGTTGGACGAGCAGTACTTC
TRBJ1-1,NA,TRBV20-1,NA,CSAPEGGAAFF,TGCAGTGCTCCAGAAGGGGGAGCAGCTTTCTTT
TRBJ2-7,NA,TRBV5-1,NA,CASSSTFGNSNYEQYF,TGCGCCAGCAGCTCCACCTTCGGCAACAGCAACTACGAGCAGTACTTC
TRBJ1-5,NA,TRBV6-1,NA,CASSEQISNQPQHF,TGTGCCAGCAGTGAACAGATTAGCAATCAGCCCCAGCATTTT
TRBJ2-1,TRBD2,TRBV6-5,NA,CASRSGTSSGNEQFF,TGTGCCAGCAGGTCCGGGACTAGCTCTGGCAATGAGCAGTTCTTC
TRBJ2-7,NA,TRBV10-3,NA,CAISFSYEQYF,TGTGCCATCAGTTTCTCCTACGAGCAGTACTTC
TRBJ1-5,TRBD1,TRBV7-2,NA,CASSLTGIDHQPQHF,TGTGCCAGCAGCCTGACAGGGATAGACCATCAGCCCCAGCATTTT
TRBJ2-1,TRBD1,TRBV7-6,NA,CASSLAYRGHGNEQFF,TGTGCCAGCAGCTTAGCGTACAGGGGGCACGGAAATGAGCAGTTCTTC
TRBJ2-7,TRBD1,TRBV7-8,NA,CASSLDQIRTGSYEQYF,TGTGCCAGCAGCTTAGACCAGATCAGGACAGGCTCCTACGAGCAGTACTTC
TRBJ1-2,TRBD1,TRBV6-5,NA,CASSVLQGAGGYTF,TGTGCCAGCAGTGTATTACAGGGGGCTGGCGGCTACACCTTC
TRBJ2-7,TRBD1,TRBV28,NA,CASSFGSGQGAIYEQYF,TGTGCCAGCAGTTTCGGATCGGGGCAGGGGGCTATCTACGAGCAGTACTTC
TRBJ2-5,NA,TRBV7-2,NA,CASSLASKETQYF,TGTGCCAGCAGCTTAGCATCGAAAGAGACCCAGTACTTC
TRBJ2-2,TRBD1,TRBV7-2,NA,CASSLRDRDGELFF,TGTGCCAGCAGCCTACGGGACAGGGATGGGGAGCTGTTTTTT